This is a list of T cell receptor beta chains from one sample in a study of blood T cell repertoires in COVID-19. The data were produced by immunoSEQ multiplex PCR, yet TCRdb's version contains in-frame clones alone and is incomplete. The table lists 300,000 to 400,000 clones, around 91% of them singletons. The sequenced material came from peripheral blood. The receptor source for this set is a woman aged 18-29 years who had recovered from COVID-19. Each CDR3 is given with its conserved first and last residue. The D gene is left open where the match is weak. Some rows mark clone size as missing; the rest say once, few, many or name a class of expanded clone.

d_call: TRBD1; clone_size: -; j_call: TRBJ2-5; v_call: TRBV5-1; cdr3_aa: CASSLGTGGQETQYF; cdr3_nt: TGCGCCAGCAGCTTGGGGACAGGGGGCCAAGAGACCCAGTACTTC
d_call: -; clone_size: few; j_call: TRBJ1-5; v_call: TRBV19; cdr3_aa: CASRGDPGGNQPQHF; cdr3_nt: TGTGCCAGTAGAGGTGACCCGGGAGGCAATCAGCCCCAGCATTTT
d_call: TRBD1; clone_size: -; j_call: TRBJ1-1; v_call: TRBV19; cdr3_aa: CASSPTGDSPNAEAFF; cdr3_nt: TGTGCCAGTAGTCCGACCGGGGACAGCCCGAACGCTGAAGCTTTCTTT
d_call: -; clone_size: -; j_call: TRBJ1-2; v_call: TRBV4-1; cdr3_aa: CASSHPNTGFGVYGYTF; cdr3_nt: TGCGCCAGCAGCCACCCCAACACAGGGTTTGGTGTCTATGGCTACACCTTC
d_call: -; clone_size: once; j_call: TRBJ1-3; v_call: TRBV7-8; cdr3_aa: CASSLAGDGNTIYF; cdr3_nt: TGTGCCAGCAGCTTAGCAGGGGATGGAAACACCATATATTTT
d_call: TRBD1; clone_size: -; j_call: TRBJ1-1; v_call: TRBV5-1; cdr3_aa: CASSLAGTGGSMNTEAFF; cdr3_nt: TGCGCCAGCAGCTTGGCCGGGACAGGGGGATCGATGAACACTGAAGCTTTCTTT
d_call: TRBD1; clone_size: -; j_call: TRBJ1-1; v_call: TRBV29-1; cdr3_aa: CSVVGQGGTEAFF; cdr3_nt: TGCAGCGTCGTAGGACAGGGGGGGACTGAAGCTTTCTTT
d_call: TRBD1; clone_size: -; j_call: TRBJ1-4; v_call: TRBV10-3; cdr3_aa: CAISEVRGNEKLFF; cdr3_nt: TGTGCCATCAGTGAGGTCAGGGGGAATGAAAAACTGTTTTTT
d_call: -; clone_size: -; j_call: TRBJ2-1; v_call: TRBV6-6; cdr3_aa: CASSSRGITYNEQFF; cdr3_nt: TGTGCCAGCAGCTCCAGGGGCATCACCTACAATGAGCAGTTCTTC
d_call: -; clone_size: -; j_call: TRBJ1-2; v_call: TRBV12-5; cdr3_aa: CASGPGNTVYGYTF; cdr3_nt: TGTGCTAGTGGTCCCGGGAATACGGTCTATGGCTACACCTTC
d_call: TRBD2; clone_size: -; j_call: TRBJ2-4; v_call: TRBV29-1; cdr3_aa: CSVEVAGGNIQYF; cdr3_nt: TGCAGCGTTGAAGTTGCGGGAGGAAACATTCAGTACTTC
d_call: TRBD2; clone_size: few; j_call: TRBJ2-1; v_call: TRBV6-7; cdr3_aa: CASTYALAGSSYNEQFF; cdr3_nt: TGTGCCAGCACCTACGCACTAGCGGGCAGCTCCTACAATGAGCAGTTCTTC
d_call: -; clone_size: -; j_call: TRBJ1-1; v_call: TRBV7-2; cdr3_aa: CASSENYRVGTEAFF; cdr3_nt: TGTGCCAGCAGCGAGAACTACAGGGTTGGCACTGAAGCTTTCTTT
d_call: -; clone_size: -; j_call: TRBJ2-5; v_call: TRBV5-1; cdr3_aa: CASSLGVGGQETQYF; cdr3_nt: TGCGCCAGCAGCTTGGGGGTGGGAGGCCAAGAGACCCAGTACTTC
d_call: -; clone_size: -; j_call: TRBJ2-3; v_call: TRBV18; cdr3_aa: CASGPRTGSTDTQYF; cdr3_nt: TGTGCCAGCGGCCCACGGACTGGAAGCACAGATACGCAGTATTTT
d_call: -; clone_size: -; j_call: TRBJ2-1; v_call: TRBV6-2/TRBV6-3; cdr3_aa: CASSYSWTTQSYEQFF; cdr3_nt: TGTGCCAGCAGTTACTCGTGGACTACCCAGAGTTATGAGCAGTTCTTC
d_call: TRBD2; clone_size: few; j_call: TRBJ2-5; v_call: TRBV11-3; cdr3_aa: CASSTRTSGREVVGETQYF; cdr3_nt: TGTGCCAGCAGCACCCGGACTAGCGGGAGAGAAGTAGTGGGAGAGACCCAGTACTTC
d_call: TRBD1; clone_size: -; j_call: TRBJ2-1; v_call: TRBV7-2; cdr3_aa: CASSLLGQGKQFF; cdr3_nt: TGTGCCAGCAGCTTACTTGGACAGGGTAAACAGTTCTTC
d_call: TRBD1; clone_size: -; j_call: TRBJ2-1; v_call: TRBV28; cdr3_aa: CASSRQGSFNEQFF; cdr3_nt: TGTGCCAGCAGTAGACAGGGTAGTTTCAATGAGCAGTTCTTC
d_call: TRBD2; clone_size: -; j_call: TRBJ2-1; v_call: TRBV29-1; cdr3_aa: CSVGTGTSGWSSYNEQFF; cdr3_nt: TGCAGCGTAGGAACCGGGACTAGCGGGTGGAGCTCCTACAATGAGCAGTTCTTC
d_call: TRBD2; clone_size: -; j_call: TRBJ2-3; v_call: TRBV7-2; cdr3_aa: CASSLLAGGPNTQYF; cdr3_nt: TGTGCCAGCAGCTTACTAGCGGGAGGGCCAAATACGCAGTATTTT
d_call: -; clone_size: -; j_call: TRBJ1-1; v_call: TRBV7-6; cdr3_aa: CASSSEDEAFF; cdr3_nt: TGTGCCAGCAGTAGCGAAGATGAAGCTTTCTTT
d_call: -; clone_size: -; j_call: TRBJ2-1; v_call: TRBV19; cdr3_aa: CASRTSSSGEFF; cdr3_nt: TGTGCCAGTAGAACCTCTAGCTCCGGGGAGTTCTTC
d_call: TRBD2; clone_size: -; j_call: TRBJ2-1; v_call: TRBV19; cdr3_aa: CASSTGTSGYYNEQFF; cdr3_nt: TGTGCCAGTAGTACCGGGACTAGCGGGTACTACAATGAGCAGTTCTTC
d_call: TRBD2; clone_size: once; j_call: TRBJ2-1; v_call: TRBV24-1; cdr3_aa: CATMQRGKGYDEQFF; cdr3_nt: TGTGCCACCATGCAGCGGGGAAAGGGTTACGATGAGCAGTTCTTC
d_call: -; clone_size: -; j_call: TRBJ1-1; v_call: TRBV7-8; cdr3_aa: CASSLVGQGGEAFF; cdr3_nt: TGTGCCAGCAGCTTAGTAGGTCAGGGCGGTGAAGCTTTCTTT
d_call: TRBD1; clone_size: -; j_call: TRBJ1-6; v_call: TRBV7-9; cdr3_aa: CASSLGQGLRNSPLHF; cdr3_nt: TGTGCCAGCAGCTTAGGACAGGGATTGCGGAATTCACCCCTCCACTTT
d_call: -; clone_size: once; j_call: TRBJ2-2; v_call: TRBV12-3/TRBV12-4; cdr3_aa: CASSFFAGELFF; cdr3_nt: TGTGCCAGCAGCTTCTTCGCCGGGGAGCTGTTTTTT
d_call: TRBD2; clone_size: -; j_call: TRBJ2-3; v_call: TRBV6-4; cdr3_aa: CASSDGLAGPDTQYF; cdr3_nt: TGTGCCAGCAGTGACGGACTAGCGGGACCAGATACGCAGTATTTT
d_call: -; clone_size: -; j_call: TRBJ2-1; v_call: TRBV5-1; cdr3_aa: CASSLFPSPDEQFF; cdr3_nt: TGCGCCAGCAGCTTGTTCCCTAGCCCTGATGAGCAGTTCTTC
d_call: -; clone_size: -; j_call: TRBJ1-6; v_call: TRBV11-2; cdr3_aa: CASSLDRGNSPLHF; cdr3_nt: TGTGCCAGCAGCTTAGACAGGGGTAATTCACCCCTCCACTTT
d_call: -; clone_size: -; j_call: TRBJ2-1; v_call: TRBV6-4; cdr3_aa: CASRARANAGNEQFF; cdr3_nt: TGTGCCAGCAGAGCCCGGGCTAACGCAGGGAATGAGCAGTTCTTC
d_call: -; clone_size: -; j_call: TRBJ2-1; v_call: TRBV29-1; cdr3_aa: CSVVPRAPDNEQFF; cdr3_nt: TGCAGCGTTGTTCCCAGGGCCCCCGACAATGAGCAGTTCTTC
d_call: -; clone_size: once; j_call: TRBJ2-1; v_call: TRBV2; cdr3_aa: CASRIPTGKEGNEQFF; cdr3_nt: TGTGCCAGCAGAATCCCTACAGGGAAAGAGGGCAATGAGCAGTTCTTC
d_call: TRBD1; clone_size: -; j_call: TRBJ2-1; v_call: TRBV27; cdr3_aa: CASSPRTGGAHEQFF; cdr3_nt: TGTGCCAGCAGTCCCCGGACAGGGGGGGCACATGAGCAGTTCTTC
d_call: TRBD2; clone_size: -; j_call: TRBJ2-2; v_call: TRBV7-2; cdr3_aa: CASSVGLANTGELFF; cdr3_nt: TGTGCCAGCAGCGTGGGACTAGCGAACACCGGGGAGCTGTTTTTT
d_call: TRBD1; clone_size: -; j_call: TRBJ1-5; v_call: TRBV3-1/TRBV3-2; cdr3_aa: CASSPGQRNQPQHF; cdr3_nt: TGTGCCAGCAGCCCGGGACAGCGCAATCAGCCCCAGCATTTT
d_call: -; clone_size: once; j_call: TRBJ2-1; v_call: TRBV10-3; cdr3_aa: CAISEPPRGNNEQFF; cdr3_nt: TGTGCCATCAGTGAGCCTCCTCGGGGGAACAATGAGCAGTTCTTC
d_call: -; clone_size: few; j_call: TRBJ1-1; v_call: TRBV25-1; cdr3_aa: CASREGPWGTEAFF; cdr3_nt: TGTGCCAGCAGGGAGGGGCCTTGGGGGACTGAAGCTTTCTTT
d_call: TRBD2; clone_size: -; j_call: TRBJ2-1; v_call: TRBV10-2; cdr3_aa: CASSEGMTSGLYNEQFF; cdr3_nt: TGCGCCAGCAGTGAGGGGATGACTAGCGGGCTTTACAATGAGCAGTTCTTC
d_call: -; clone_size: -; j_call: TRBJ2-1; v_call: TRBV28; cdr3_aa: CATKDPGTMQFF; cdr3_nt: TGTGCCACCAAGGATCCGGGAACGATGCAGTTCTTC
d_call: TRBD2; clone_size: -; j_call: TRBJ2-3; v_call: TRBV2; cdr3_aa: CASRGTSGRQSTDTQYF; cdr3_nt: TGTGCCAGCCGGGGGACTAGCGGGAGGCAGAGCACAGATACGCAGTATTTT
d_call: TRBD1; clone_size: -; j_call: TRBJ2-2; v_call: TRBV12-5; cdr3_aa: CASGNPPGTAYHPGELFF; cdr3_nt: TGTGCTAGTGGTAACCCCCCCGGGACAGCGTACCACCCCGGGGAGCTGTTTTTT
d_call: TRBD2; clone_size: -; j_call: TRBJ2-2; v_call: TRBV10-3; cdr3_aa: CAISHSPGGDGELFF; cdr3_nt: TGTGCCATCAGTCATTCACCGGGAGGGGACGGGGAGCTGTTTTTT
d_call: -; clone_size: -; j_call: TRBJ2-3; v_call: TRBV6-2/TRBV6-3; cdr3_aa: CASSYWASASTDTQYF; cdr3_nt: TGTGCCAGCAGTTACTGGGCTAGCGCGAGCACAGATACGCAGTATTTT
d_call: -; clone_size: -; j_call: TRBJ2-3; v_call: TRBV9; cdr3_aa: CASSVEPSPVTQYF; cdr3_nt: TGTGCCAGCAGCGTAGAACCTAGCCCCGTTACGCAGTATTTT
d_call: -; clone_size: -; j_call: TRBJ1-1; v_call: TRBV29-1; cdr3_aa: CSTMGAPANTEAFF; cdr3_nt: TGCAGCACCATGGGCGCACCCGCGAACACTGAAGCTTTCTTT
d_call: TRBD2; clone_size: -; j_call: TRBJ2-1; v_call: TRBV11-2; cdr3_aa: CASNNPGTSGANEQFF; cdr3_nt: TGTGCCAGCAACAACCCCGGGACTAGCGGCGCCAATGAGCAGTTCTTC
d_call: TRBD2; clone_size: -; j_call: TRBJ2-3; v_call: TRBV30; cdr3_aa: CAWSVPAGGDTQYF; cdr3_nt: TGTGCCTGGAGTGTACCGGCGGGAGGAGATACGCAGTATTTT
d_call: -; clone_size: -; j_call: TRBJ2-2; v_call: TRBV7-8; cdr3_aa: CASSLQRRNTGELFF; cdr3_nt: TGTGCCAGCAGCTTACAGCGGAGGAACACCGGGGAGCTGTTTTTT
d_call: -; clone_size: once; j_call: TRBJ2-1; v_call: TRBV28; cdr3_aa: CASRPGDGHNEQFF; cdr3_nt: TGTGCCAGCAGGCCAGGGGACGGCCACAATGAGCAGTTCTTC